A selection of T cell receptor beta chains follows, all from one sample in a study of molecular identifiers for immune sequencing clone quantification. TCRdb ran MiXCR on the PCR reads and lists one entry per CDR3 protein. Here the sample spans more than 450,000 distinct CDR3 sequences, around 23% being singletons. The sample comprised naive CD8+ T cells from blood, with Jurkat cell RNA spiked in. These receptors were taken from a human donor in good health. Some libraries in this study had Jurkat cell RNA spiked in. Each CDR3 is given with its conserved first and last residue. A D gene is named only where the DNA matches it firmly. Clone size is shown for a subset of rows, as once, few, many or a class of expanded clone.

v_call: TRBV6-5; d_call: -; clone_size: -; j_call: TRBJ2-5; cdr3_aa: CASTAEEEGGGETQYF; cdr3_nt: TGTGCCAGCACCGCCGAGGAGGAGGGAGGCGGAGAGACCCAGTACTTC
v_call: TRBV5-4; d_call: TRBD1; clone_size: many; j_call: TRBJ1-2; cdr3_aa: CASRAGMVGGAVSEGYTF; cdr3_nt: TGTGCCAGCAGAGCCGGTATGGTAGGGGGCGCCGTATCGGAAGGCTACACCTTC
v_call: TRBV29-1; d_call: -; clone_size: many; j_call: TRBJ1-4; cdr3_aa: CSVDGGQEKLFF; cdr3_nt: TGCAGCGTTGACGGGGGGCAGGAAAAACTGTTTTTT
v_call: TRBV20-1; d_call: -; clone_size: many; j_call: TRBJ1-1; cdr3_aa: CSASGKEGPEAFF; cdr3_nt: TGCAGTGCTAGCGGCAAAGAGGGGCCTGAAGCTTTCTTT
v_call: TRBV15; d_call: -; clone_size: -; j_call: TRBJ2-3; cdr3_aa: CATSRAGQGGADTQYF; cdr3_nt: TGTGCCACCAGCAGAGCTGGGCAGGGTGGAGCAGATACGCAGTATTTT
v_call: TRBV2; d_call: TRBD1; clone_size: many; j_call: TRBJ1-5; cdr3_aa: CASSGHRDRDPLSNQPQHF; cdr3_nt: TGTGCCAGCAGTGGACACCGGGACAGGGACCCTCTGAGCAATCAGCCCCAGCATTTT
v_call: TRBV6-2/TRBV6-3; d_call: -; clone_size: many; j_call: TRBJ1-1; cdr3_aa: CASRASMANTEAFF; cdr3_nt: TGTGCCAGCAGAGCTTCGATGGCGAACACTGAAGCTTTCTTT
v_call: TRBV27; d_call: -; clone_size: many; j_call: TRBJ1-5; cdr3_aa: CASSLHARGAQPQHF; cdr3_nt: TGTGCCAGCAGTTTACACGCAAGAGGAGCTCAGCCCCAGCATTTT
v_call: TRBV27; d_call: TRBD1; clone_size: few; j_call: TRBJ1-2; cdr3_aa: CASSLSVGGDHGYTF; cdr3_nt: TGTGCCAGCAGTTTATCAGTAGGGGGCGACCATGGCTACACCTTC
v_call: TRBV20-1; d_call: TRBD2; clone_size: -; j_call: TRBJ2-5; cdr3_aa: CSAREAGVFQETQYF; cdr3_nt: TGCAGTGCTAGAGAGGCGGGAGTGTTTCAAGAGACCCAGTACTTC
v_call: TRBV11-2; d_call: -; clone_size: many; j_call: TRBJ2-1; cdr3_aa: CASSLTGNDEQFF; cdr3_nt: TGTGCCAGCAGCTTAACGGGGAACGATGAGCAGTTCTTC
v_call: TRBV6-2/TRBV6-3; d_call: -; clone_size: many; j_call: TRBJ1-1; cdr3_aa: CASSYSRRGTEAFF; cdr3_nt: TGTGCCAGCAGTTACTCGCGCCGGGGGACTGAAGCTTTCTTT
v_call: TRBV25-1; d_call: -; clone_size: -; j_call: TRBJ2-5; cdr3_aa: CASGNHWGAREPQYF; cdr3_nt: TGTGCCAGCGGAAACCATTGGGGGGCGCGAGAGCCCCAGTACTTC
v_call: TRBV6-5; d_call: TRBD1; clone_size: -; j_call: TRBJ1-1; cdr3_aa: CASSVGQEPNTEAFF; cdr3_nt: TGTGCCAGCAGTGTCGGACAGGAGCCGAACACTGAAGCTTTCTTT
v_call: TRBV28; d_call: -; clone_size: -; j_call: TRBJ2-7; cdr3_aa: CASRPGQLDEQYF; cdr3_nt: TGTGCCAGCAGGCCTGGACAGCTCGACGAGCAGTACTTC
v_call: TRBV6-5; d_call: TRBD2; clone_size: -; j_call: TRBJ2-1; cdr3_aa: CASSRAGGPMQFF; cdr3_nt: TGTGCCAGCAGTCGAGCGGGGGGGCCGATGCAGTTCTTC
v_call: TRBV7-2; d_call: -; clone_size: -; j_call: TRBJ2-7; cdr3_aa: CASSLGLASYYEQYF; cdr3_nt: TGTGCCAGCAGCCTCGGGCTGGCCTCCTACTACGAGCAGTACTTC
v_call: TRBV12-3/TRBV12-4; d_call: -; clone_size: -; j_call: TRBJ1-2; cdr3_aa: CASSRRGNYGYTF; cdr3_nt: TGTGCCAGCAGCCGTCGGGGGAACTATGGCTACACCTTC
v_call: TRBV27; d_call: TRBD2; clone_size: -; j_call: TRBJ2-3; cdr3_aa: CASSLGISGGATGTQYF; cdr3_nt: TGTGCCAGCAGTCTTGGGATTAGCGGGGGGGCGACAGGTACGCAGTATTTT
v_call: TRBV19; d_call: -; clone_size: -; j_call: TRBJ1-1; cdr3_aa: CASSITGAVNTEAFF; cdr3_nt: TGTGCCAGTAGTATCACAGGAGCTGTGAACACTGAAGCTTTCTTT
v_call: TRBV7-9; d_call: -; clone_size: once; j_call: TRBJ2-3; cdr3_aa: CAGTPSDTQYF; cdr3_nt: TGTGCCGGCACCCCCTCGGATACGCAGTATTTT
v_call: TRBV2; d_call: TRBD1; clone_size: -; j_call: TRBJ2-7; cdr3_aa: CASNSIGTGGYEQYF; cdr3_nt: TGTGCCAGCAATAGCATCGGGACAGGGGGCTACGAGCAGTACTTC
v_call: TRBV29-1; d_call: -; clone_size: -; j_call: TRBJ2-7; cdr3_aa: CSVEGGYERYF; cdr3_nt: TGCAGCGTTGAAGGGGGCTACGAGCGGTACTTC
v_call: TRBV3-1; d_call: -; clone_size: -; j_call: TRBJ2-3; cdr3_aa: CASSHQSDTSTDTQYF; cdr3_nt: TGTGCCAGCAGCCATCAATCGGATACTAGCACAGATACGCAGTATTTT
v_call: TRBV7-9; d_call: TRBD1; clone_size: few; j_call: TRBJ2-1; cdr3_aa: CASSLDRGQEQFF; cdr3_nt: TGTGCCAGCAGCTTAGACAGGGGACAAGAGCAGTTCTTC
v_call: TRBV15; d_call: TRBD2; clone_size: -; j_call: TRBJ2-1; cdr3_aa: CATNPTPGGGVEQFF; cdr3_nt: TGTGCCACCAACCCAACTCCGGGAGGCGGAGTTGAGCAGTTCTTC
v_call: TRBV5-8; d_call: -; clone_size: -; j_call: TRBJ2-3; cdr3_aa: CASSLIGTPTNTDTQYF; cdr3_nt: TGTGCCAGCAGCTTGATTGGGACGCCCACCAACACAGATACGCAGTATTTT
v_call: TRBV7-8; d_call: TRBD1; clone_size: many; j_call: TRBJ1-1; cdr3_aa: CASSLAGQGANTEAFF; cdr3_nt: TGTGCCAGCAGCTTAGCGGGACAGGGGGCGAACACTGAAGCTTTCTTT
v_call: TRBV15; d_call: -; clone_size: few; j_call: TRBJ1-5; cdr3_aa: CATSAPLSGQPQHF; cdr3_nt: TGTGCCACCAGCGCCCCACTGAGTGGTCAGCCCCAGCATTTT
v_call: TRBV12-5; d_call: -; clone_size: -; j_call: TRBJ1-3; cdr3_aa: CASGLDSWGNTIYF; cdr3_nt: TGTGCTAGTGGACTCGACAGTTGGGGAAACACCATATATTTT
v_call: TRBV27; d_call: -; clone_size: few; j_call: TRBJ1-1; cdr3_aa: CASSLSFGNTEAFF; cdr3_nt: TGTGCCAGCAGTTTATCATTCGGGAACACTGAAGCTTTCTTT
v_call: TRBV6-5; d_call: -; clone_size: many; j_call: TRBJ2-7; cdr3_aa: CASSYSGSVGEQYF; cdr3_nt: TGTGCCAGCAGTTACTCGGGTAGCGTCGGCGAGCAGTACTTC
v_call: TRBV25-1; d_call: -; clone_size: many; j_call: TRBJ1-2; cdr3_aa: CASSEYPTGYGYTF; cdr3_nt: TGTGCCAGCAGTGAATACCCCACAGGGTATGGCTACACCTTC
v_call: TRBV7-9; d_call: TRBD1; clone_size: many; j_call: TRBJ1-5; cdr3_aa: CASSLAAGGQPQHF; cdr3_nt: TGTGCCAGCAGCCTTGCGGCAGGGGGTCAGCCCCAGCATTTT
v_call: TRBV29-1; d_call: TRBD2; clone_size: -; j_call: TRBJ2-1; cdr3_aa: CSGSGGLNVHEQFF; cdr3_nt: TGCAGCGGTAGCGGGGGCCTTAATGTGCATGAGCAGTTCTTC
v_call: TRBV2; d_call: -; clone_size: few; j_call: TRBJ2-2; cdr3_aa: CASSDLQGYTGELFF; cdr3_nt: TGTGCCAGCAGTGATCTACAGGGATACACCGGGGAGCTGTTTTTT
v_call: TRBV20-1; d_call: -; clone_size: -; j_call: TRBJ2-7; cdr3_aa: CSARADKNSYEQYF; cdr3_nt: TGCAGTGCTAGGGCCGACAAGAACTCCTACGAGCAGTACTTC
v_call: TRBV7-9; d_call: -; clone_size: -; j_call: TRBJ2-7; cdr3_aa: CASSPGWPLTCEQYF; cdr3_nt: TGTGCCAGCAGTCCCGGATGGCCCCTAACCTGCGAGCAGTACTTC
v_call: TRBV20-1; d_call: TRBD1; clone_size: few; j_call: TRBJ2-1; cdr3_aa: CSARGRSRDRAYNEQFF; cdr3_nt: TGCAGTGCTAGGGGGAGGAGTCGGGACAGGGCCTACAATGAGCAGTTCTTC
v_call: TRBV11-2; d_call: TRBD2; clone_size: -; j_call: TRBJ2-2; cdr3_aa: CASGSTSGKNTGEPFF; cdr3_nt: TGTGCCAGCGGCTCAACTAGCGGGAAGAACACCGGGGAGCCGTTTTTT
v_call: TRBV7-9; d_call: -; clone_size: many; j_call: TRBJ1-4; cdr3_aa: CASSLVGQAGEKLFF; cdr3_nt: TGTGCCAGCAGCTTAGTGGGGCAGGCTGGAGAAAAACTGTTTTTT
v_call: TRBV6-5; d_call: -; clone_size: -; j_call: TRBJ2-2; cdr3_aa: CASSYIASGELFF; cdr3_nt: TGTGCCAGCAGTTACATCGCTAGCGGGGAGCTGTTTTTT
v_call: TRBV29-1; d_call: -; clone_size: -; j_call: TRBJ1-2; cdr3_aa: CSVNKLSKDGYTF; cdr3_nt: TGCAGCGTCAACAAACTGTCGAAGGATGGCTACACCTTC
v_call: TRBV7-2; d_call: TRBD1; clone_size: -; j_call: TRBJ2-3; cdr3_aa: CASSLYGQALDPSTDTQYF; cdr3_nt: TGTGCCAGCAGCTTATATGGACAGGCGCTAGATCCCAGCACAGACACGCAGTATTTT
v_call: TRBV30; d_call: -; clone_size: few; j_call: TRBJ2-7; cdr3_aa: CAWGGGGVDEQYF; cdr3_nt: TGTGCCTGGGGCGGAGGGGGGGTTGACGAGCAGTACTTC
v_call: TRBV7-2; d_call: -; clone_size: many; j_call: TRBJ2-1; cdr3_aa: CASSPWDNEQFF; cdr3_nt: TGTGCCAGCAGCCCGTGGGACAATGAGCAGTTCTTC
v_call: TRBV7-2; d_call: TRBD1; clone_size: -; j_call: TRBJ2-5; cdr3_aa: CASGLQGSQETQYF; cdr3_nt: TGTGCCAGCGGCTTACAGGGGTCTCAAGAGACCCAGTACTTC
v_call: TRBV28; d_call: -; clone_size: many; j_call: TRBJ1-1; cdr3_aa: CASSRVYNTEAFF; cdr3_nt: TGTGCCAGCAGTAGGGTATATAACACTGAAGCTTTCTTT
v_call: TRBV7-6; d_call: TRBD2; clone_size: few; j_call: TRBJ2-1; cdr3_aa: CASSFGLAAVEGKFF; cdr3_nt: TGTGCCAGCAGCTTTGGACTAGCCGCCGTCGAGGGGAAGTTCTTC
v_call: TRBV20-1; d_call: TRBD1; clone_size: -; j_call: TRBJ1-5; cdr3_aa: CSARDLEGAEQPQHF; cdr3_nt: TGCAGTGCTAGAGATCTGGAGGGGGCAGAACAGCCCCAGCATTTT
v_call: TRBV5-1; d_call: -; clone_size: few; j_call: TRBJ2-3; cdr3_aa: CASSLGVLTTDTQYF; cdr3_nt: TGCGCCAGCAGCTTGGGTGTGCTAACCACAGATACGCAGTATTTT
v_call: TRBV4-3; d_call: -; clone_size: many; j_call: TRBJ1-2; cdr3_aa: CASSHSRDRTNYGYTF; cdr3_nt: TGCGCCAGCAGCCATTCCCGGGACCGTACTAACTATGGCTACACCTTC
v_call: TRBV9; d_call: -; clone_size: few; j_call: TRBJ2-4; cdr3_aa: CASSVKKVIRLGKNIQYF; cdr3_nt: TGTGCCAGCAGCGTAAAGAAGGTGATTCGACTAGGGAAAAACATTCAGTACTTC
v_call: TRBV4-2; d_call: -; clone_size: many; j_call: TRBJ2-7; cdr3_aa: CASSQDLGAMSVEQYF; cdr3_nt: TGTGCCAGCAGCCAAGATTTAGGAGCAATGTCGGTCGAGCAGTACTTC
v_call: TRBV25-1; d_call: -; clone_size: -; j_call: TRBJ2-7; cdr3_aa: CASSGPRWQWGFGEQYF; cdr3_nt: TGTGCCAGCAGTGGACCCCGATGGCAGTGGGGGTTCGGCGAGCAGTACTTC
v_call: TRBV6-1; d_call: -; clone_size: -; j_call: TRBJ2-1; cdr3_aa: CASYQGGGLDEQFF; cdr3_nt: TGTGCCAGCTACCAAGGTGGGGGCTTGGATGAGCAGTTCTTC
v_call: TRBV19; d_call: -; clone_size: many; j_call: TRBJ1-2; cdr3_aa: CASSIDPGDYGYTF; cdr3_nt: TGTGCCAGTAGTATAGATCCCGGGGACTATGGCTACACCTTC